The source of this TCR beta chain is a study of beta chain features in type 1 diabetes. The table lists this clone with a few counts. What it recognizes is unknown. Reverse transcribing all isolated RNA meant expressed TCRB transcripts were sequenced. Libraries were prepared by immunoSEQ multiplex PCR; TCRdb keeps only in-frame clonotypes and omits some of them. The repertoire consists of 850,000 to 900,000 clones, with 15% to 20% occurring once and the leading ten covering 0.02% to 0.025%. Trimming pared 2 bases from V and 9 bases from J, leaving 11 bases between. The germline V gene encodes CDR1 MNHEY and CDR2 SVGAGI. The CDR3 has 13 residues. Findings and limits, study-wide: Moderate but significant shortening of TCRB CDR3s was recorded in all four CD4+ subsets from Type 1 diabetes patients.

This sequence joins TRBV6-5 and TRBJ2-4, with D unclear. Sample: naive CD4+ T cells from blood. This clonotype was obtained from a young woman in good health. The CDR3 DNA reads TGTGCCAGCAGTTACGATGGAGTGGGCATTCAGTACTTC. Its protein product is CASSYDGVGIQYF.